This TCR beta chain was identified in a study of human T cells and chemical hapten exposure. The wider study: Upper inner arm skin measuring 2 cm by 2 cm received 2% DPC for sensitization.

This sample's time point: patch test 2, 6 weeks after DPC sensitization. The treatment was: therapeutic diphenylcyclopropenone sensitization with weekly scalp DPC. The library attached unique molecular identifiers to individual cDNA molecules. TCRdb ran MiXCR on the RACE reads and lists one entry per CDR3 protein. The sample lists 90,000 to 110,000 distinct CDR3 sequences; 9.2% were seen once. This clonotype has ten or more counts. What it binds is unknown. CDR1 is DFQATT and CDR2 is SNEGSKA in the germline V gene (reference sequence). The CDR3 has 11 amino acids. The V gene lost 6 bases and the J gene lost 5 bases, with 10 bases spanning the gap. Regarding the study as a whole: Since the donors had alopecia, their immune response may not be the same as that of healthy people.

Sequenced material: whole blood, taken in connection with sensitization to the hapten diphenylcyclopropenone (DPC). The clonotype originates from a woman aged 40 to 50 with alopecia areata. Some clones in this sample may be carry-over from other donors' samples. The J gene is TRBJ2-5, the V gene TRBV20-1; D is possibly TRBD1 or TRBD2 (5 bases each). The CDR3 region is CSALWGETQYF. CDR3 bases: TGCAGTGCCTTGTGGGGGGAGACCCAGTACTTC.